The T cell receptor beta chain described here comes from a study of cytomegalovirus exposure and HLA in healthy donors. About the study: There were approximately 81 million unique TCRs (from HLA-typed donors) in an early data release. Findings of the study overall: Cytomegalovirus-associated status was assigned to approximately 160 TCR beta chains. There were several of the most significant clusters that appeared linked to common viral pathogens in a later analysis.

Note on this clone: Its cognate antigen is unknown.

It was with 60 Vbeta and 13 Jbeta primers that the PCR ran. As handled by the study authors: Tens of millions of unique TCR beta chains, around 11 million of them shared, were counted by a later analysis. Assay: immunoSEQ multiplex PCR; the TCRdb copy retains only in-frame clones and omits some. V and J calls plus clone size are reproduced from that table; the DNA served to infer D and trimming. The table includes approximately 190,000 clones, 75% to 90% detected once. The germline gives CDR1 SGDLS, CDR2 YYNGEE. Trimming took off 0 bases at V and 1 base at J, with 7 bases between the two ends. The CDR3 is 14 amino acids.

The sample comprised PBMCs. The TCR originated in a woman aged 18-30 years in good health and CMV-seronegative. This rearrangement joins TRBV9 to TRBJ1-2, with D possibly being TRBD1 (6 bases). CDR3 residues: CASSVGTVNYGYTF. The CDR3 nucleotides are TGTGCCAGCAGCGTAGGGACAGTTAACTATGGCTACACCTTC. Full variable domain (outside the CDR3, taken from reference TRBV9 and TRBJ1-2): DSGVTQTPKHLITATGQRVTLRCSPRSGDLSVYWYQQSLDQGLQFLIQYYNGEERAKGNILERFSAQQFPDLHSELNLSSLELGDSALYFCASSVGTVNYGYTFGSGTRLTVV.